These 12 T cell receptor beta chains were sequenced from one sample in a study of blood T cell repertoires in COVID-19. The assay was immunoSEQ multiplex PCR, and TCRdb's table has in-frame clones only and misses some. The sample holds about 71,000 clones, 90% seen once. The specimen was peripheral blood. These receptors were collected from a woman aged 18 to 35 with acute or convalescent COVID-19.

The chain is built from TRBV28 and TRBJ1-3; D perhaps matches TRBD1 (5 bases). The V gene's germline CDR1 is MDHEN and CDR2 SYDVKM. The germline V and J ends were trimmed by 3 bases and 0 bases, with 9 bases remaining between them. There are 15 residues in the CDR3. Here the CDR3 DNA reads TGTGCCAGCAGTTTCCGGGGGAGCTCTGGAAACACCATATATTTT. Translation gives CASSFRGSSGNTIYF.

This rearrangement joins TRBV30 to TRBJ2-3; tentatively, D is TRBD1 (6 bases). The CDR3 is made up of 15 amino acids. The germline V and J ends were trimmed by 2 bases and 0 bases, with 12 bases remaining between them. The V gene's germline CDR1 is GTSNPN and CDR2 SVGIG (reference sequence). CDR3: CAWSHQGLSTDTQYF. The CDR3, as DNA: TGTGCCTGGAGTCATCAGGGGCTTAGCACAGATACGCAGTATTTT.

This clone was observed a few times. This chain links TRBV3-1 (or the pseudogene TRBV3-2) with TRBJ1-1; D uncertain. The germline V and J ends were trimmed by 4 bases and 6 bases, with 12 bases remaining between them. The CDR3 loop spans 13 amino acids. The germline CDR1 and CDR2 sequences are LGHDT and YNNKEL (reference sequence). The CDR3 loop is CASSPTTVSEAFF. For the CDR3, the DNA is TGTGCCAGCAGCCCCACAACAGTCTCTGAAGCTTTCTTT.

The J gene is TRBJ1-5, the V gene TRBV19, with 7 bases lining up with TRBD1. CDR1 LNHDA and CDR2 SQIVND come from the germline V gene (reference sequence). CDR3 size: 15 residues. The V gene end was trimmed by 1 base and the J gene end by 2 bases; junction bases not matched to a gene: 2. The CDR3 reads CASSIGRGGNQPQHF. The CDR3 DNA reads as TGTGCCAGTAGTATAGGCAGGGGGGGCAATCAGCCCCAGCATTTT.

The rearrangement joins TRBV7-2 to TRBJ2-3, with D possibly TRBD2 on 6 matching bases. V lost 5 bases to trimming and J lost 8 bases, with 17 bases between them. The germline V gene has CDR1 SGHTA and CDR2 FQGNSA. The CDR3 runs 14 residues. CDR3 DNA sequence: TGTGCCAGCAGCCCCGGGACTGCGCCAGGTACGCAGTATTTT. This translates into CASSPGTAPGTQYF.

This chain connects TRBV14 to TRBJ1-2, with D possibly matching TRBD1 (6 bases). Germline CDR1 SGHDN, CDR2 FVKESK. V lost 4 bases, J lost 2 bases, and 14 bases lay in between. This CDR3 contains 15 residues. The CDR3 sequence: CASSRAGASNYGYTF. In DNA form, the CDR3 reads TGTGCCAGCAGCCGGGCGGGGGCATCAAACTATGGCTACACCTTC.

This sequence joins TRBV27 and TRBJ2-2; D possibly corresponds to TRBD2 (6 bases). The CDR3 contains 17 residues. Germline V CDR1 and CDR2: MNHEY, SMNVEV (reference sequence). Trimming cost V 0 bases and J 3 bases, with 14 bases left between them. The CDR3 region is CASSLSMSSGDTGELFF. CDR3 in DNA: TGTGCCAGCAGTTTATCGATGAGTAGCGGAGACACCGGGGAGCTGTTTTTT.

The rearrangement uses TRBV3-1 (or the pseudogene TRBV3-2) and TRBJ2-1, with 12 bases lining up with TRBD2. V was clipped by 4 bases and J by 13 bases; unmatched bases: 5. There are 13 residues in the CDR3. CDR1 LGHDT and CDR2 YNNKEL come from the germline V gene (reference sequence). The chain's CDR3 is CASSPTSGSSQFF. Written as DNA, the CDR3 is TGTGCCAGCAGCCCGACTAGCGGGAGCAGCCAGTTCTTC.

The chain links TRBV7-2 to TRBJ2-3; TRBD1 is a possible D gene (5 bases). The germline V and J ends were trimmed by 5 bases and 0 bases, with 12 bases remaining between them. Germline CDR1 reads SGHTA; CDR2 reads FQGNSA. The length of the CDR3 is 15 residues. The DNA of the CDR3 is TGTGCCAGCAGCCAGAGGACACTCAGCACAGATACGCAGTATTTT. Translation: CASSQRTLSTDTQYF.

The chain recombines TRBV7-2 with TRBJ2-6; 9 nucleotides agree with TRBD1. The length of the CDR3 is 16 residues. Trimming removed 2 bases from V and 4 bases from J; junction bases left unmatched: 3. Looked up from germline, CDR1 is SGHTA and CDR2 is FQGNSA. The DNA for the CDR3 is TGTGCCAGCAGCTTAACAGGGGGCGTGGGGGCCAACGTCCTGACTTTC. It translates to CASSLTGGVGANVLTF.

The rearrangement links TRBV5-1 to TRBJ2-3, with D possibly being TRBD2 (6 bases). The CDR3 totals 15 residues. V gave up 4 bases and J gave up 2 bases, with 14 bases separating them. Germline V gene data show CDR1 as SGHRS and CDR2 as YFSETQ. CDR3 DNA: TGCGCCAGCAGCAATGGCGGGGCAGACACAGATACGCAGTATTTT. It encodes CASSNGGADTDTQYF.

This chain joins TRBV5-1 and TRBJ1-1; a possible D gene is TRBD1 (6 bases). The CDR3 length is 16 residues. Trimming stripped 0 bases from V and 2 bases from J, with 14 bases between. Germline V gene data show CDR1 as SGHRS and CDR2 as YFSETQ. CDR3 sequence: CASSLGGQDSNTEAFF. The CDR3 DNA reads as TGCGCCAGCAGCTTGGGGGGTCAGGACAGCAACACTGAAGCTTTCTTT.